This entry lists 9 T cell receptor beta chains sequenced from one sample in a study of graft-versus-host responses after intestinal transplantation. Their antigens are not known. TCRdb's copy holds only in-frame clones and misses some; the assay was immunoSEQ multiplex PCR. Of approximately 39,000 clones in the sample, roughly 94% were seen once. The sequencing used unstimulated CD4+ T cells sorted from spleen or lymph node cells, collected before transplant. Source of these receptors: a human donor who was the organ donor for an intestinal transplant.

This chain links TRBV9 with TRBJ2-2, with 8 bases lining up with TRBD2. The CDR3 length is 15 residues. Germline trimming cut 2 bases from V and 5 bases from J; bases unmatched to any gene: 5. Per the germline V gene, CDR1 is SGDLS and CDR2 is YYNGEE. In DNA form, the CDR3 reads TGTGCCAGCAGCGTGTTTAGCGGGGCGACCGGGGAGCTGTTTTTT. It specifies CASSVFSGATGELFF. The full variable domain, with the rest looked up from reference TRBV9 and TRBJ2-2, is DSGVTQTPKHLITATGQRVTLRCSPRSGDLSVYWYQQSLDQGLQFLIQYYNGEERAKGNILERFSAQQFPDLHSELNLSSLELGDSALYFCASSVFSGATGELFFGEGSRLTVL.

CDR3 loop: CASSMGGGLGTQYF. The CDR3 DNA follows: TGTGCCAGTAGTATGGGAGGGGGGCTCGGTACGCAGTATTTT. V is TRBV19 and J is TRBJ2-3; tentatively, D is TRBD2 (7 bases). Looked up from germline, CDR1 is LNHDA and CDR2 is SQIVND (reference sequence). Deletions cut 3 bases from V and 8 bases from J, with 15 bases between. This CDR3 is built from 14 residues.

The chain links TRBV19 to TRBJ2-2, with D tentatively TRBD2 (5 bases). This CDR3 region has 15 residues. V lost 10 bases and J lost 0, with 15 bases in between. The germline gives CDR1 LNHDA, CDR2 SQIVND (reference sequence). CDR3 sequence (DNA): TGTGCCACTCGAACGGGGAGAGCGAACACCGGGGAGCTGTTTTTT. As protein: CATRTGRANTGELFF.

This chain joins TRBV5-6 and TRBJ2-2, with D possibly matching TRBD2 (6 bases). Trimming pared 1 base from V and 5 bases from J, leaving 12 bases between. CDR1 and CDR2 from the germline V gene are SGHDT and YYEEEE. The CDR3 consists of 15 residues. CDR3 protein: CASSLPGRFTGELFF. DNA for the CDR3: TGTGCCAGCAGCTTGCCAGGGAGGTTTACCGGGGAGCTGTTTTTT.

The chain links TRBV19 to TRBJ2-3; TRBD2 matches at 7 bases. This CDR3 region has 16 residues. CDR1 and CDR2 from the germline V gene are LNHDA and SQIVND (reference sequence). J was trimmed by 1 base and V by 5 bases; bases with no gene match: 9. The CDR3 nucleotides read TGTGCCAGTAGTGGGGGACTTGGGAGGGGCACAGATACGCAGTATTTT. Amino acids: CASSGGLGRGTDTQYF.

This clone has just one count. This rearrangement joins TRBV6-1 to TRBJ2-3, with D possibly matching TRBD1 (5 bases). Trimming shortened V by 8 bases and J by 2 bases, and 14 bases separated the two germline ends. CDR1 MNHNS and CDR2 SASEGT come from the germline V gene. CDR3 length: 14 amino acids. In DNA form, the CDR3 reads TGTGCCAGCGATTCAAGGGGATTCACAGATACGCAGTATTTT. It translates to CASDSRGFTDTQYF.

The chain carries TRBV4-3 and TRBJ1-3; TRBD1 agrees at 7 bases. The V gene end was trimmed by 1 base and the J gene end by 2 bases; junction bases not matched to a gene: 2. Germline V gene lookup returns CDR1 LGHNA and CDR2 YSLEER. The CDR3 is made up of 15 amino acids. CDR3 residues: CASSQVGTAGNTIYF. The CDR3 DNA follows: TGCGCCAGCAGCCAAGTTGGGACAGCTGGAAACACCATATATTTT.

This clone was detected a few times. The rearrangement uses TRBV5-8 and TRBJ2-5, with 9 bases that match TRBD1. J gave up 5 bases and V 0 bases, and 5 bases lay outside the gene matches. Per the germline V gene, CDR1 is SGHTS and CDR2 is YDEGEE. CDR3 length: 15 residues. The CDR3 DNA reads as TGTGCCAGCAGCTTGGGGACAGGGGTTATGGAGACCCAGTACTTC. Protein product: CASSLGTGVMETQYF.

This chain uses TRBV13 with TRBJ1-2, with D maybe TRBD1 (5 bases). V was clipped by 6 bases and J by 6 bases, with 14 bases between them. This CDR3 has 13 amino acids. Germline CDR1 and CDR2: PRHDT and FYEKMQ (reference sequence). For the CDR3, the DNA is TGTGCCAGCAGTTCCCAGGGAATCAATGGCTACACCTTC. It encodes CASSSQGINGYTF.